This is a list of T cell receptor beta chains from one sample in a study of T cells in Graves' hyperthyroidism and ophthalmopathy. TCRdb re-called the multiplex PCR reads through MiXCR, storing one row per CDR3 protein. The sample contains around 250,000 distinct CDR3 sequences, approximately 25% of which appear only once. Sequencing was carried out using blood. These receptors were obtained from a woman in her 40s with Graves' ophthalmopathy. CDR3s include the opening cysteine and the closing phenylalanine or tryptophan. D genes are given only for firm matches. Clone size, where shown, is once, few, many, or a class for clones that have expanded.

>NA|NA|TRBV28|TRBJ2-4
CASREGLAKNIQYF
TGTGCCAGCAGGGAGGGACTAGCCAAAAACATTCAGTACTTC
>NA|NA|TRBV28|TRBJ2-5
CASRRMGKETQYF
TGTGCCAGCAGACGGATGGGAAAAGAGACCCAGTACTTC
>NA|NA|TRBV2|TRBJ1-3
CASSEGRGNSGNTIYF
TGTGCCAGCAGTGAAGGTCGGGGGAACTCTGGAAACACCATATATTTT
>TRBD2|many|TRBV4-2|TRBJ2-1
CASSPLAAGGGSEQFF
TGTGCCAGCAGCCCCCTGGCAGCGGGAGGGGGAAGTGAGCAGTTCTTC
>NA|many|TRBV12-3/TRBV12-4|TRBJ2-3
CASSLMGRGADTQYF
TGTGCCAGCAGTCTAATGGGGAGAGGTGCAGATACGCAGTATTTT
>NA|NA|TRBV18|TRBJ2-7
CASSPAGFSSYEQYF
TGTGCCAGCTCACCTGCGGGGTTTAGCTCCTACGAGCAGTACTTC
>NA|many|TRBV3-1|TRBJ2-7
CASSQDPRPPYEQYF
TGTGCCAGCAGCCAAGATCCCAGGCCTCCCTACGAGCAGTACTTC
>NA|NA|TRBV4-1|TRBJ1-1
CASSRTWSSGAEAFF
TGCGCCAGCAGCCGGACTTGGTCGTCGGGCGCTGAAGCTTTCTTT
>NA|many|TRBV7-2|TRBJ2-5
CASSPPRGFQETQYF
TGTGCCAGCAGCCCCCCTAGGGGCTTCCAAGAGACCCAGTACTTC
>NA|many|TRBV2|TRBJ1-5
CASSLWGSNQPQHF
TGTGCCAGCAGTTTGTGGGGAAGCAATCAGCCCCAGCATTTT
>NA|NA|TRBV6-1|TRBJ1-5
CATHPTRNQPQHF
TGTGCCACGCACCCCACCAGAAATCAGCCCCAGCATTTT
>NA|many|TRBV4-1|TRBJ2-7
CASSQDRSYEQYF
TGCGCCAGCAGCCAAGACAGATCCTACGAGCAGTACTTC
>TRBD1|many|TRBV28|TRBJ1-2
CASSLGPGTADTYHNYGYTF
TGTGCCAGCAGTTTAGGGCCCGGGACAGCCGATACTTACCATAACTATGGCTACACCTTC
>TRBD2|many|TRBV28|TRBJ2-5
CASSSLTSGDETQYF
TGTGCCAGCAGTTCGCTGACTAGCGGGGACGAGACCCAGTACTTC
>NA|many|TRBV28|TRBJ2-2
CASSPRGTGELFF
TGTGCCAGCAGCCCTAGAGGAACCGGGGAGCTGTTTTTT
>TRBD1|many|TRBV2|TRBJ2-6
CATNWDSSGANVLTF
TGTGCCACCAACTGGGACAGCTCTGGGGCCAACGTCCTGACTTTC
>NA|many|TRBV5-1|TRBJ1-3
CASSPRDSGNTIYF
TGCGCCAGCAGCCCCAGGGACTCTGGAAACACCATATATTTT
>NA|many|TRBV6-5|TRBJ1-2
CASRRDYGYTF
TGTGCCAGCCGAAGGGACTATGGCTACACCTTC
>NA|many|TRBV27|TRBJ1-1
CASSLSLNTEAFF
TGTGCCAGCAGTTTAAGCCTCAACACTGAAGCTTTCTTT
>TRBD1|many|TRBV30|TRBJ1-6
CAWNVAGGSPLHF
TGTGCCTGGAACGTGGCAGGGGGTTCACCCCTCCACTTT
>TRBD1|many|TRBV14|TRBJ2-7
CASSQEGQGVYEQYF
TGTGCCAGCAGCCAAGAGGGACAGGGTGTCTACGAGCAGTACTTC
>NA|NA|TRBV9|TRBJ1-6
CASSDRANSPLHF
TGTGCCAGCAGCGACAGGGCGAATTCACCCCTCCACTTT
>NA|once|TRBV28|TRBJ1-2
CASSPPLGHLLHYGYTF
TGTGCCAGCAGTCCCCCTCTGGGACACCTTCTGCACTATGGCTACACCTTC
>NA|NA|TRBV7-9|TRBJ2-5
CASSLGYREVETQYF
TGTGCCAGCAGCTTAGGATACAGGGAAGTCGAGACCCAGTACTTC
>NA|many|TRBV5-1|TRBJ1-2
CASSLATGPTNYGYTF
TGCGCCAGCAGCTTGGCGACAGGCCCTACTAACTATGGCTACACCTTC
>TRBD1|few|TRBV29-1|TRBJ2-7
CSAWDRGVSEQYF
TGCAGCGCCTGGGACAGGGGGGTATCCGAGCAGTACTTC
>NA|many|TRBV10-3|TRBJ2-2
CAISEPYGTPNPGELFF
TGTGCCATCAGTGAGCCATACGGGACTCCGAACCCCGGGGAGCTGTTTTTT
>NA|few|TRBV9|TRBJ1-2
CASSGYREDGYTF
TGTGCCAGCAGCGGTTATAGAGAGGATGGCTACACCTTC
>NA|many|TRBV25-1|TRBJ2-2
CASSEYLDSGDTGELFF
TGTGCCAGCAGTGAATATCTGGACAGTGGGGACACCGGGGAGCTGTTTTTT
>TRBD1|many|TRBV19|TRBJ1-5
CASSKQGSGTQHF
TGTGCCAGTAGCAAACAGGGGTCTGGGACCCAGCATTTT
>NA|many|TRBV11-3|TRBJ1-1
CASRPGFMNTEAFF
TGTGCCAGCAGACCCGGGTTTATGAACACTGAAGCTTTCTTT
>NA|many|TRBV12-3/TRBV12-4|TRBJ1-1
CASSPVEVNTEAFF
TGTGCCAGCAGTCCCGTAGAGGTGAACACTGAAGCTTTCTTT
>NA|many|TRBV28|TRBJ2-5
CASSSGSRETQYF
TGTGCCAGCAGTTCTGGATCAAGGGAGACCCAGTACTTC
>NA|NA|TRBV6-1|TRBJ1-2
CASSESSWQGANYGYTF
TGTGCCAGCAGTGAATCCTCATGGCAGGGCGCTAACTATGGCTACACCTTC
>TRBD2|NA|TRBV5-1|TRBJ2-2
CASSQTSGFNTGELFF
TGCGCCAGCAGCCAAACTAGCGGGTTTAACACCGGGGAGCTGTTTTTT
>TRBD2|many|TRBV12-3/TRBV12-4|TRBJ2-5
CASSLSGRATETQYF
TGTGCCAGCAGTTTGAGCGGGAGGGCGACGGAGACCCAGTACTTC
>NA|many|TRBV12-3/TRBV12-4|TRBJ2-7
CASSPGQSYEQYF
TGTGCCAGCAGTCCAGGACAGTCCTACGAGCAGTACTTC
>NA|many|TRBV6-1|TRBJ1-5
CASSVDGSNQPQHF
TGTGCCAGCAGTGTAGACGGTAGCAATCAGCCCCAGCATTTT
>NA|NA|TRBV6-2/TRBV6-3|TRBJ1-1
CASSYLRAVSTMNTEAFF
TGTGCCAGCAGTTACCTCCGTGCAGTCTCTACGATGAACACTGAAGCTTTCTTT
>NA|many|TRBV29-1|TRBJ2-7
CSVEDRMDYEQYF
TGCAGCGTTGAAGATAGAATGGACTACGAGCAGTACTTC
>NA|few|TRBV10-3|TRBJ1-1
CAISESKAGAGYAFF
TGTGCCATCAGTGAGTCGAAAGCGGGCGCCGGCTACGCTTTCTTT
>NA|NA|TRBV20-1|TRBJ1-2
CSARDSAQGNYGYTF
TGCAGTGCTAGAGATAGCGCCCAGGGGAACTATGGCTACACCTTC
>TRBD1|many|TRBV28|TRBJ2-7
CASTPRRQGASYEQYF
TGTGCCAGCACCCCTAGGCGGCAGGGGGCCTCCTACGAGCAGTACTTC
>NA|many|TRBV6-1|TRBJ2-7
CASSGLLSYEQYF
TGTGCCAGCAGTGGGCTCCTCTCCTACGAGCAGTACTTC
>NA|many|TRBV20-1|TRBJ1-2
CSVYHDSNYGYTF
TGCAGTGTCTACCACGACAGTAACTATGGCTACACCTTC
>NA|many|TRBV15|TRBJ1-1
CATSYDRNTEAFF
TGTGCCACCAGCTACGACAGGAACACTGAAGCTTTCTTT
>NA|many|TRBV29-1|TRBJ2-2
CSVEWPNTGELFF
TGCAGCGTTGAATGGCCGAACACCGGGGAGCTGTTTTTT
>NA|NA|TRBV24-1|TRBJ1-5
CATSPESNQPQHF
TGTGCCACCAGTCCGGAGAGCAATCAGCCCCAGCATTTT
>NA|many|TRBV12-3/TRBV12-4|TRBJ1-1
CASSLGRLNTEAFF
TGTGCCAGCAGTTTAGGGAGGTTAAACACTGAAGCTTTCTTT
>NA|NA|TRBV28|TRBJ1-1
CARLKWETEAFF
TGTGCCAGGTTAAAGTGGGAGACTGAAGCTTTCTTT
>TRBD1|many|TRBV3-1|TRBJ2-7
CASSRGQGYEQYF
TGTGCCAGCAGCCGCGGACAGGGCTACGAGCAGTACTTC
>NA|many|TRBV6-2/TRBV6-3|TRBJ2-5
CASSREGGTQYF
TGTGCCAGCAGTCGCGAAGGCGGGACCCAGTACTTC